These T cell receptor beta chains were read from a single sample in a study of T cell responses to AZD1222 COVID-19 vaccine. Profiled with immunoSEQ multiplex PCR; TCRdb holds only in-frame clones, not every one. The sample has 100,000 to 150,000 clones, approximately 89% seen once. The sample consisted of peripheral blood, taken 28 days after the second AZD1222 dose. These receptors were taken from an adult who received the AZD1222 COVID-19 vaccine. The CDR3 runs from the conserved cysteine through the conserved F or W. Each record gives: CDR3 length, V gene, D gene, clone size, J gene, CDR3 DNA, CDR3 protein. The D gene is left open where the match is weak. Only some rows state a clone size, as once, few, many or a class for expanded clones.

11	TRBV2	NA	NA	TRBJ2-3	TGTGCCAGCAGAGAAACAGATACGCAGTATTTT	CASRETDTQYF
14	TRBV19	NA	NA	TRBJ2-3	TGTGCCAGTAGTGTAGGCAGGAATACAGATACGCAGTATTTT	CASSVGRNTDTQYF
14	TRBV5-1	NA	NA	TRBJ2-7	TGCGCCAGCAGGGAGAGGTGGGCGACCTACGAGCAGTACTTC	CASRERWATYEQYF
18	TRBV4-2	NA	NA	TRBJ1-3	TGTGCCAGCAGCCCCCCGCAGATAGGGACACCCACTGGAAACACCATATATTTT	CASSPPQIGTPTGNTIYF
17	TRBV7-8	NA	once	TRBJ1-5	TGTGCCAGCAGCTCTCCAGAGTGGGGGCAACGAAATCAGCCCCAGCATTTT	CASSSPEWGQRNQPQHF
15	TRBV15	NA	NA	TRBJ2-7	TGTGCCACCAGCAGAGATGTGGGGGTCCGTTACGAGCAGTACTTC	CATSRDVGVRYEQYF
14	TRBV28	NA	NA	TRBJ2-1	TGTGCCAGCAGATTAGCTGGGGCTGCCAATGAGCAGTTCTTC	CASRLAGAANEQFF
16	TRBV2	NA	NA	TRBJ1-5	TGTGCCAGCAGTGATTGGAGGTCCCAAAGCAATCAGCCCCAGCATTTT	CASSDWRSQSNQPQHF
16	TRBV19	NA	NA	TRBJ1-5	TGTGCCAGTAGTATACTAGACCAGGGACCCAATCAGCCCCAGCATTTT	CASSILDQGPNQPQHF
14	TRBV11-1	NA	NA	TRBJ1-2	TGTGCCAGCAGCTTAGAGGACAGACGCTATGGCTACACCTTC	CASSLEDRRYGYTF
12	TRBV12-3/TRBV12-4	TRBD1	NA	TRBJ1-1	TGTGCCAGCAGTTTGGGGACAGGATTAACTTTCTTT	CASSLGTGLTFF
14	TRBV5-4	NA	NA	TRBJ2-2	TGTGCCAGCAGCTTGGAGACGAACACCGGGGAGCTGTTTTTT	CASSLETNTGELFF
14	TRBV5-1	NA	NA	TRBJ1-1	TGCGCCAGCAGCTCGGGGACAATGAACACTGAAGCTTTCTTT	CASSSGTMNTEAFF
17	TRBV19	NA	NA	TRBJ2-3	TGTGCCAGTAGTATAGATGCCCTCCGGGACTTCACAGATACGCAGTATTTT	CASSIDALRDFTDTQYF
17	TRBV24-1	NA	NA	TRBJ2-1	TGTGCCACCAGTGATTTGGGGGGGGCGGGGAGATACAATGAGCAGTTCTTC	CATSDLGGAGRYNEQFF
14	TRBV28	NA	NA	TRBJ1-1	TGTGCCAGCTACGAAAAACAGGGTAACACTGAAGCTTTCTTT	CASYEKQGNTEAFF
15	TRBV27	TRBD1	NA	TRBJ2-5	TGTGCCAGCAGTTTCACAGGGGGTGTCGGTTCGACCCAGTACTTC	CASSFTGGVGSTQYF
12	TRBV6-1	NA	NA	TRBJ1-5	TGTGCCAGCAGTGAGCAATTTCAGCCCCAGCATTTT	CASSEQFQPQHF
15	TRBV7-9	TRBD1	once	TRBJ1-2	TGTGCCAGCAGCGAGAACCCCACAGGGGTAGACGGCTACACCTTC	CASSENPTGVDGYTF